The 5 T cell receptor beta chains below all came from one sample that was sequenced in a study of shared clonotypes between healthy human individuals. Naivety among CD8 cells was defined by CD45RO negativity and positive CCR7 selection, thereby excluding terminally differentiated effector memory CD45RA+ cells. Measured with immunoSEQ multiplex PCR; TCRdb has only the in-frame clones, and not every one. The top ten hold about 0.11% of the sample, which has about 650,000 clones, roughly 96% seen once. The sample consisted of naive CD8+ T cells sorted from blood. The receptors originated from a woman between 25 and 40 years old in good health.

The V gene is TRBV30, the J gene TRBJ1-5; 7 bases are shared with TRBD1. The V and J ends lost 5 bases and 6 bases, in that order; junction bases with no gene match: 13. CDR3 length: 15 amino acids. CDR1 GTSNPN and CDR2 SVGIG come from the germline V gene (reference sequence). DNA for the CDR3: TGTGCCTGGGGTTTCCGGGACAGCAATTTTCAGCCCCAGCATTTT. Amino acid sequence: CAWGFRDSNFQPQHF.

Comment on this clone: The sample contains more than one DNA sequence encoding this CDR3. The genes are TRBV4-1 and TRBJ2-7; D is possibly TRBD2 (6 bases). Trimming stripped 3 bases from V and 0 bases from J, with 6 bases between. Germline V gene data show CDR1 as MGHRA and CDR2 as YSYEKL. This CDR3 is 13 amino acids long. The CDR3 sequence: CASSHGSSYEQYF. The CDR3 nucleotides read TGCGCCAGCAGCCACGGGAGCTCCTACGAGCAGTACTTC.

The chain employs TRBV27 and TRBJ2-1; unclear D gene. Trimming took off 4 bases at V and 0 bases at J, with 7 bases between the two ends. This CDR3 is built from 14 residues. Germline lookup yields CDR1 MNHEY and CDR2 SMNVEV (reference sequence). This chain's CDR3 is CASSSQGSYNEQFF. CDR3 bases: TGTGCCAGCAGTTCCCAAGGCTCCTACAATGAGCAGTTCTTC.

The chain recombines TRBV9 with TRBJ1-1; D is possibly TRBD1 (5 bases). Germline lookup yields CDR1 SGDLS and CDR2 YYNGEE. This CDR3 has 13 amino acids. V was clipped by 2 bases and J by 6 bases, with 11 bases between them. As DNA, the CDR3 is TGTGCCAGCAGCGTCGGCAGGGTATCTGAAGCTTTCTTT. Translated, it gives CASSVGRVSEAFF.

The CDR3 DNA follows: TGCGCCAGCGAGGATGGAACCAACTATGGCTACACCTTC. Protein product: CASEDGTNYGYTF. The chain links TRBV10-2 to TRBJ1-2; D ambiguous. Trimming pared 8 bases from V and 2 bases from J, leaving 12 bases between. CDR3 length equals 13 residues. Per the germline V gene, CDR1 is WSHSY and CDR2 is SAAADI.